This is a list of T cell receptor beta chains from one sample in a study of spatial heterogeneity in lung cancer. TCRdb re-called the 5' RACE reads with MiXCR, one entry per CDR3 protein. The repertoire holds over 45,000 distinct CDR3 sequences, around 5.2% seen once, with roughly 11% in the top ten. The sequencing here drew on PBMCs, taken at surgery. The receptors come from a male donor with early-stage non-small cell lung cancer. Each CDR3 is given without its conserved first and last residue. The order of the fields is V gene, J gene, CDR3 protein.

V gene: TRBV29-1
J gene: TRBJ2-3
CDR3 protein: SVDGSFGASTDTQY

V gene: TRBV12-3/TRBV12-4
J gene: TRBJ1-1
CDR3 protein: ASSFGTSNTEAF

V gene: TRBV2
J gene: TRBJ1-1
CDR3 protein: ASGLTELNTEAF

V gene: TRBV4-2
J gene: TRBJ1-6
CDR3 protein: ASSQGAATLYNSPLH

V gene: TRBV7-7
J gene: TRBJ2-1
CDR3 protein: ASSLTSGYNEQF

V gene: TRBV7-9
J gene: TRBJ2-7
CDR3 protein: ASSRDKSYEQY

V gene: TRBV6-1
J gene: TRBJ1-4
CDR3 protein: ASLISAWDLNEKLF

V gene: TRBV6-5
J gene: TRBJ1-2
CDR3 protein: ASSGAGYGYT

V gene: TRBV27
J gene: TRBJ2-1
CDR3 protein: ASSLSTLLAGGRNEQF

V gene: TRBV12-3/TRBV12-4
J gene: TRBJ2-3
CDR3 protein: ASRGLAGADTQY

V gene: TRBV5-1
J gene: TRBJ2-1
CDR3 protein: ASGGLAGGEQF

V gene: TRBV24-1
J gene: TRBJ2-1
CDR3 protein: ATSDLTASNHNEQF

V gene: TRBV5-5
J gene: TRBJ1-1
CDR3 protein: ASSLAPGRFNTEAF

V gene: TRBV20-1
J gene: TRBJ2-2
CDR3 protein: SASTETDTGELF

V gene: TRBV5-1
J gene: TRBJ2-7
CDR3 protein: ASSYGQGGYEQY

V gene: TRBV3-2
J gene: TRBJ2-7
CDR3 protein: ASSQVTEGALGEQY

V gene: TRBV19
J gene: TRBJ1-5
CDR3 protein: ASSMGRDQPQH

V gene: TRBV7-9
J gene: TRBJ2-2
CDR3 protein: ASSPLPRTSGSTGELF

V gene: TRBV27
J gene: TRBJ2-1
CDR3 protein: ASSRTSGRWYEQF

V gene: TRBV4-1
J gene: TRBJ2-7
CDR3 protein: ASSQRWTSGSGDEQY

V gene: TRBV12-3/TRBV12-4
J gene: TRBJ2-1
CDR3 protein: ASKMSSGNLLEQF

V gene: TRBV27
J gene: TRBJ2-1
CDR3 protein: ASSPLGSGSNEQF

V gene: TRBV20-1
J gene: TRBJ1-4
CDR3 protein: SARDGDREKLF

V gene: TRBV29-1
J gene: TRBJ2-1
CDR3 protein: SVIIAGFPNEQF

V gene: TRBV15
J gene: TRBJ1-5
CDR3 protein: ATSREEGASNQPQH

V gene: TRBV10-3
J gene: TRBJ2-3
CDR3 protein: ASTGDTDTQY

V gene: TRBV9
J gene: TRBJ2-3
CDR3 protein: ASSGRDRGTDTQY

V gene: TRBV30
J gene: TRBJ2-1
CDR3 protein: AWSPGSYNEQF

V gene: TRBV4-2
J gene: TRBJ2-5
CDR3 protein: ASSQDGRKQETQY

V gene: TRBV29-1
J gene: TRBJ2-1
CDR3 protein: SGVRLAYNEQF

V gene: TRBV7-9
J gene: TRBJ2-4
CDR3 protein: ASSLKGSAKNIQY

V gene: TRBV20-1
J gene: TRBJ2-6
CDR3 protein: SAKVGISGANVLT

V gene: TRBV6-1
J gene: TRBJ2-3
CDR3 protein: ASRVLAGGIYTDTQY

V gene: TRBV28
J gene: TRBJ2-7
CDR3 protein: ASSLAGEYEQY

V gene: TRBV7-9
J gene: TRBJ2-3
CDR3 protein: ASSPPGVSTDTQY

V gene: TRBV5-1
J gene: TRBJ1-1
CDR3 protein: ASGQGNMNTEAF

V gene: TRBV29-1
J gene: TRBJ1-6
CDR3 protein: SVEGHRLDSPLH